Listed below are T cell receptor beta chains from one sample, sequenced in a study of T cells in narcolepsy. The repertoire was sequenced with immunoSEQ multiplex PCR; TCRdb's copy has only in-frame clones and lacks some. The table has about 27,000 clones, 75% to 85% seen once. The sequencing sample was made of CD45RA- memory CD4+ T cells from PBMCs. Receptors originate from a human donor with narcolepsy. Each CDR3 is given with its conserved first and last residue. D genes are given only for firm matches.

d_call,j_call,v_call,cdr3_aa,cdr3_nt
TRBD2,TRBJ2-1,TRBV11-3,CASKRGLAMSDEQFF,TGTGCCAGCAAAAGAGGACTAGCTATGTCCGATGAGCAGTTCTTC
NA,TRBJ1-3,TRBV28,CASSLARANTIYF,TGTGCCAGCAGTTTAGCCAGGGCGAACACCATATATTTT
NA,TRBJ2-1,TRBV5-5,CASSLRRDWLLANEQFF,TGTGCCAGCAGCTTGCGACGGGACTGGCTCCTAGCCAATGAGCAGTTCTTC
NA,TRBJ2-7,TRBV7-9,CASSLSGGNYEQYF,TGTGCCAGCAGCTTATCGGGGGGCAACTACGAGCAGTACTTC
TRBD1,TRBJ1-4,TRBV7-6,CASSLIGDRGREKLFF,TGTGCCAGCAGCTTAATCGGCGACAGGGGACGGGAAAAACTGTTTTTT
NA,TRBJ1-1,TRBV7-3,CASSPAMNTEAFF,TGTGCCAGCAGCCCCGCTATGAACACTGAAGCTTTCTTT
NA,TRBJ2-1,TRBV10-1,CASSESLANEQFF,TGCGCCAGCAGTGAGTCTCTAGCGAATGAGCAGTTCTTC
NA,TRBJ2-5,TRBV7-3,CASSLELQETQYF,TGTGCCAGCAGCTTAGAACTACAAGAGACCCAGTACTTC
TRBD1,TRBJ1-2,TRBV27,CASSSNQGAEGYTF,TGTGCCAGCAGTTCCAATCAGGGGGCGGAAGGCTACACCTTC
TRBD1,TRBJ1-2,TRBV29-1,CSADREVNYGYTF,TGCAGCGCCGACAGGGAAGTGAACTATGGCTACACCTTC
NA,TRBJ1-4,TRBV7-9,CASSPQVATNEKLFF,TGTGCCAGCAGCCCACAGGTGGCAACTAATGAAAAACTGTTTTTT
NA,TRBJ1-2,TRBV11-3,CASSLEGSVGYTF,TGTGCCAGCAGCTTAGAAGGGAGCGTGGGCTACACCTTC
TRBD1,TRBJ1-1,TRBV5-1,CASSGTGGQTEAFF,TGCGCCAGCAGCGGGACAGGGGGCCAAACTGAAGCTTTCTTT